The source of this T cell receptor (beta chain) is a study of T cells in Graves' hyperthyroidism and ophthalmopathy. The CDR3 extends over 14 amino acids. The germline gives CDR1 MDHEN, CDR2 SYDVKM. Between the trimmed V and J ends, which lost 6 bases and 0 bases, there was a span of 9 bases. This clonotype was detected ten times or more. Its target is unknown. Overall study results and limits: Appearing also in blood were most of the thyroid clonotypes expanded above 0.001.

Authors of the study amplified TCR beta CDR3 regions from RNA transcripts. The HTBI primer set drove a first-round RT-PCR of the TCR CDR3. From the multiplex PCR reads, TCRdb called clonotypes with MiXCR, one entry per CDR3 protein. The sample has around 340,000 distinct CDR3 sequences; over 15% are singletons. Specimen: blood. The sequence derives from a woman between 40 and 50 years old with Graves' ophthalmopathy. The V gene is TRBV28, the J gene TRBJ1-5; no reliable D call. The CDR3 is CASRDFNSNQPQHF. The DNA for the CDR3 is TGTGCCAGCAGAGATTTTAATAGCAATCAGCCCCAGCATTTT. The entire variable domain, with the rest obtained from reference TRBV28 and TRBJ1-5, is as follows: DVKVTQSSRYLVKRTGEKVFLECVQDMDHENMFWYRQDPGLGLRLIYFSYDVKMKEKGDIPEGYSVSREKKERFSLILESASTNQTSMYLCASRDFNSNQPQHFGDGTRLSIL.